The source of this T cell receptor beta chain is a study of cytomegalovirus exposure and HLA in healthy donors. Study-wide results and limits: TCR association rates varied by HLA locus in a later analysis, with DRB1 highest and HLA-C lowest. One variant, a missense change in DCLRE1C, was linked in a later analysis to TCR beta V- and J-gene trimming.

PCR was performed using 60 Vbeta and 13 Jbeta primers. Here immunoSEQ multiplex PCR was the method, and the copy in TCRdb shows in-frame clones only, minus some. The table records some 190,000 clones, 75% to 80% of them present only once. This clone appeared a single time. Its antigen is unidentified. The V and J ends lost 4 bases and 0 bases, in that order; junction bases with no gene match: 9. Germline V CDR1 and CDR2: MDHEN, SYDVKM. This CDR3 has 18 residues. The genes are TRBV28 and TRBJ1-5; 10 bases align to TRBD1. The TCR originated in a woman in her 30s in good health and CMV-seropositive. The sample consisted of PBMCs. The CDR3 nucleotides read TGTGCCAGCAGTTCGCCGGGACAGGGGCCTTATAGCAATCAGCCCCAGCATTTT. Protein: CASSSPGQGPYSNQPQHF.